These T cell receptor beta chains were read from a single sample in a study of T-cell memory formation after mild COVID-19. TCRdb re-analysed the 5' RACE reads in MiXCR, keeping a single row per CDR3 protein. Here the sample spans hundreds of thousands of distinct CDR3 sequences, 15% to 20% being singletons. Input material: PBMCs or a T cell subset sorted from them (not recorded which). The origin of the receptors is a man aged 18 to 30 who had mild COVID-19 (a few samples of this study predate the infection). Cell type and time point are not known. Each CDR3 is given with its conserved first and last residue. D genes are given only for firm matches. The size of a clone is reported for some rows only, either as once, few or many, or as a class for expanded clones.

>TRBJ1-1|few|NA|TRBV25-1
CASKAGHTEAFF
TGTGCCAGCAAGGCGGGGCATACTGAAGCTTTCTTT
>TRBJ2-3|NA|TRBD2|TRBV7-9
CALGRGRTDTQYF
TGTGCCCTGGGGCGGGGGAGAACAGATACGCAGTATTTT
>TRBJ1-2|NA|NA|TRBV5-5
CASSLGVTPANYGYTF
TGTGCCAGCAGCTTGGGGGTGACACCAGCTAACTATGGCTACACCTTC
>TRBJ2-1|NA|NA|TRBV7-8
CASRPPSPGPYNEQFF
TGTGCCAGCAGACCTCCCTCCCCGGGTCCCTACAATGAGCAGTTCTTC
>TRBJ2-7|few|TRBD1|TRBV7-8
CASSRGQGAVEQYF
TGTGCCAGCAGCCGGGGACAGGGGGCTGTCGAGCAGTACTTC
>TRBJ2-1|NA|NA|TRBV3-1
CASSQGDTYREQFF
TGTGCCAGCAGCCAAGGGGATACCTATCGGGAGCAGTTCTTC
>TRBJ2-2|NA|TRBD1|TRBV3-1
CASSLQRGRRATGELFF
TGTGCCAGCAGCCTCCAGAGGGGGCGACGGGCCACCGGGGAGCTGTTTTTT
>TRBJ2-5|NA|NA|TRBV5-1
CASSTWGGALGETQYF
TGCGCCAGCAGCACCTGGGGTGGGGCCTTAGGAGAGACCCAGTACTTC
>TRBJ2-1|NA|NA|TRBV20-1
CSARSSVTPFNEQFF
TGCAGTGCGAGATCTAGCGTCACGCCGTTCAATGAGCAGTTCTTC
>TRBJ1-2|NA|TRBD1|TRBV7-2
CASSINRGDYGYTF
TGTGCCAGCAGCATAAACAGGGGGGACTATGGCTACACCTTC
>TRBJ1-2|few|NA|TRBV12-3/TRBV12-4
CASSPRTEGGYTF
TGTGCCAGCAGTCCACGGACAGAGGGGGGCTACACCTTC
>TRBJ1-4|NA|NA|TRBV28
CASSRPTATNEKLFF
TGTGCCAGCAGCCGACCCACTGCAACTAATGAAAAACTGTTTTTT
>TRBJ2-3|NA|TRBD1|TRBV10-3
CAIRPDRARSSTDTQYF
TGTGCCATCAGACCGGACAGGGCTCGCTCTAGCACAGATACGCAGTATTTT
>TRBJ2-3|many|NA|TRBV7-9
CASSLSRSTDTQYF
TGTGCCAGCAGCTTATCACGGAGCACAGATACGCAGTATTTT
>TRBJ2-2|few|NA|TRBV12-3/TRBV12-4
CASRPQSAGELFF
TGTGCCAGCAGGCCCCAGAGTGCCGGGGAGCTGTTTTTT
>TRBJ2-5|NA|TRBD1|TRBV5-1
CASSKRGQGAFWVTETQYF
TGCGCCAGCAGCAAGAGGGGACAGGGGGCGTTCTGGGTTACGGAGACCCAGTACTTC
>TRBJ2-5|many|NA|TRBV4-1
CASSQDVGPSQETQYF
TGCGCCAGCAGCCAAGACGTCGGACCGTCGCAAGAGACCCAGTACTTC
>TRBJ1-2|NA|NA|TRBV5-5
CASSLWMGGYTF
TGTGCCAGCAGCTTGTGGATGGGTGGCTACACCTTC
>TRBJ2-7|once|TRBD1|TRBV15
CATSRAGTGVLEQYF
TGTGCCACCAGCAGAGCCGGGACAGGGGTTCTCGAGCAGTACTTC
>TRBJ2-2|many|NA|TRBV3-1
CASSQAGELFF
TGTGCCAGCAGTCAGGCCGGGGAGCTGTTTTTT
>TRBJ1-2|NA|NA|TRBV6-2/TRBV6-3
CASSPGRGHGYTF
TGTGCCAGCAGTCCGGGACGAGGGCATGGCTACACCTTC
>TRBJ2-3|many|NA|TRBV4-1
CASSQDRGTSTDTQYF
TGCGCCAGCAGCCAAGATAGGGGGACTAGCACAGATACGCAGTATTTT
>TRBJ2-1|few|TRBD2|TRBV5-1
CASSATRGGRDEQFF
TGCGCCAGCAGCGCGACACGGGGGGGCCGGGATGAGCAGTTCTTC
>TRBJ2-1|few|NA|TRBV5-1
CASSPPNYKNEQFF
TGCGCCAGCAGCCCGCCGAATTACAAGAATGAGCAGTTCTTC
>TRBJ2-2|NA|TRBD1|TRBV7-2
CASSIRGRDSEFGGELFF
TGTGCCAGCAGCATCCGGGGCCGGGACAGCGAGTTTGGCGGGGAGCTGTTTTTT